These 21 T cell receptor beta chains share one sample of origin, sequenced in a study of beta chain features in type 1 diabetes. The sequenced template was cDNA made from the entire isolated RNA. The protocol was immunoSEQ multiplex PCR, while the TCRdb copy is restricted to in-frame clones and leaves out a portion. The sample consists of around 250,000 clones, less than 35% of them appearing once. Sequencing was performed on central memory CD4+ T cells from blood. Receptor source: a man under 40 in good health.

CDR3 in DNA: TGCGCCAGCAGCTTGGCGGGTCGTCGGGAGCAGTTCTTC. It encodes CASSLAGRREQFF. The genes are TRBV5-1 and TRBJ2-1; no clear D gene. CDR1 and CDR2 (germline): SGHRS, YFSETQ. The CDR3 consists of 13 residues. Trimming removed 0 bases at V and 10 bases at J, with 11 bases between.

The rearrangement joins TRBV6-4 to TRBJ1-2; 8 bases are a match to TRBD1. The CDR3 covers 13 residues. The germline V gene encodes CDR1 MRHNA and CDR2 SNTAGT. V lost 3 bases, J lost 9 bases, and 6 bases stayed unmatched. CDR3 residues: CASSDQGAVSYTF. CDR3 DNA: TGTGCCAGCAGTGATCAGGGGGCCGTCAGCTACACCTTC.

This chain links TRBV4-3 with TRBJ1-2, with D maybe TRBD1 (5 bases). The CDR3 runs 15 residues. Trimming stripped 3 bases from V and 2 bases from J, with 13 bases between. Per the germline V gene, CDR1 is LGHNA and CDR2 is YSLEER. The CDR3 loop is CASSQLQALNYGYTF. The CDR3 DNA reads TGCGCCAGCAGCCAGCTACAGGCTTTGAACTATGGCTACACCTTC.

This clone was counted a few times. The chain uses TRBV6-5 and TRBJ2-5; no definite D call. The CDR3 loop spans 13 amino acids. Germline V CDR1 and CDR2: MNHEY, SVGAGI. V was shortened by 5 bases and J by 3 bases, with 10 bases between the two germline ends. CDR3 region: CASSRDREETQYF. CDR3 DNA: TGTGCCAGCAGTCGCGATCGAGAAGAGACCCAGTACTTC.

A few counts support this clone. Here the CDR3 reads CASSPLAGGSEQFF. The CDR3 DNA reads TGTGCCAGCTCACCACTAGCGGGAGGGAGTGAGCAGTTCTTC. This chain uses TRBV18 with TRBJ2-1; 11 bases match TRBD2. Germline V gives CDR1 KGHSH, CDR2 LQKENI. The junction had 2 bases not matched to a gene; V was cut back by 1 base and J by 9 bases. The CDR3 has 14 amino acids.

This clone has a count of ten or more. The rearrangement joins TRBV15 to TRBJ2-4; D might be TRBD1 (5 bases). The length of the CDR3 is 16 residues. V was shortened by 3 bases and J by 0 bases, with 12 bases between the two germline ends. The germline V gene encodes CDR1 LNHNV and CDR2 YYDKDF (reference sequence). The CDR3, as DNA: TGTGCCACCAGCAGGACACAGGACCTAGCCAAAAACATTCAGTACTTC. Amino acids: CATSRTQDLAKNIQYF.

The chain carries TRBV29-1 and TRBJ2-7; TRBD2 matches 11 bases. V was pared by 3 bases and J by 0 bases, with 4 bases of the junction left unmatched. Germline CDR1 and CDR2: SQVTM and ANQGSEA. The CDR3 sequence is 15 residues long. This chain's CDR3 is CSVERTSGPSYEQYF. Here the CDR3 DNA reads TGCAGCGTTGAGAGGACTAGCGGGCCCTCCTACGAGCAGTACTTC.

The CDR3 bases are TGTGCCAGCAGCTCTTTGTCCGAGTATGGCTACACCTTC. Amino acid sequence: CASSSLSEYGYTF. V and J are TRBV11-2 and TRBJ1-2; D not resolved. The CDR3 loop spans 13 amino acids. V was shortened by 4 bases and J by 5 bases, with 11 bases between the two germline ends. The V gene's germline CDR1 is SGHAT and CDR2 FQNNGV.

This chain connects TRBV2 to TRBJ2-1, with 8 bases fitting TRBD2. V gave up 3 bases and J gave up 7 bases; unmatched junction bases: 8. The CDR3 has 15 residues. Germline-derived CDR1 and CDR2 are SNHLY and FYNNEI. CDR3 coding DNA: TGTGCCAGCAGTGATACTGCGGGGGGTAGAAATGAGCAGTTCTTC. Translation gives CASSDTAGGRNEQFF.

Note on this clone: Being one base from a much bigger clone, this may be a read error. The chain joins TRBV5-4 to TRBJ2-1; 7 bases line up with TRBD1. The CDR3 spans 16 residues. V trimming: 5 bases; J trimming: 1 base; junction bases outside the gene matches: 9. The germline V gene encodes CDR1 SGHNT and CDR2 YYREEE (reference sequence). CDR3 loop: CASRAKQGTSYNEQFF. The CDR3 region has the DNA TGTGCCAGCAGGGCCAAACAGGGGACATCCTACAATGAGCAGTTCTTC.

This clone was recorded at least ten times. The CDR3 nucleotides read TGTGCCATCAGTACGGGAGAGCGCACCGGGGAGCTGTTTTTT. Its translation: CAISTGERTGELFF. The chain employs TRBV10-3 and TRBJ2-2, with D possibly matching TRBD2 (6 bases). This CDR3 contains 14 residues. CDR1 and CDR2 (germline): ENHRY, SYGVKD. V was clipped by 5 bases and J by 4 bases, with 11 bases between them.

The V and J genes are TRBV10-3 and TRBJ2-5, with TRBD2 matching over 9 bases. V was clipped by 7 bases and J by 2 bases; unmatched bases: 2. The CDR3 consists of 13 residues. Per the germline V gene, CDR1 is ENHRY and CDR2 is SYGVKD. The DNA for the CDR3 is TGTGCCATCACTAGCGGGGTTCAAGAGACCCAGTACTTC. Its translation is CAITSGVQETQYF.

This clone has a count of ten or more. The V call is TRBV11-2, the J call TRBJ2-1; 15 bases fit TRBD2. The CDR3 sequence is 15 residues long. Germline loops: CDR1 SGHAT, CDR2 FQNNGV. The V and J ends lost 3 bases and 8 bases, in that order; junction bases with no gene match: 2. CDR3 in amino acids: CASSFGLAGGDEQFF. The CDR3, as DNA: TGTGCCAGCAGCTTCGGACTAGCGGGAGGGGATGAGCAGTTCTTC.

V and J are TRBV29-1 and TRBJ2-1; the D gene could be TRBD1 or TRBD2 (5 bases each). The CDR3 contains 18 residues. Germline assignment: CDR1 SQVTM and CDR2 ANQGSEA. V lost 3 bases to trimming and J lost 10 bases, with 31 bases between them. CDR3 nucleotides: TGCAGCGTTGACCGGCCCTCCGGCTCGCTTGGGGGTATACCGGAGCAGTTCTTC. This translates into CSVDRPSGSLGGIPEQFF.

V and J are TRBV5-1 and TRBJ2-1; 9 bases line up with TRBD2. The trim removed 3 bases at V and 7 bases at J, leaving 11 bases unmatched. The length of the CDR3 is 16 residues. Germline CDR1 and CDR2: SGHRS and YFSETQ. Here the CDR3 DNA reads TGCGCCAGCAGCTGGACGGGTAGCGGGAGCTCAAATGAGCAGTTCTTC. Translation: CASSWTGSGSSNEQFF. Together with reference TRBV5-1 and TRBJ2-1, the CDR3 gives the full variable domain: KAGVTQTPRYLIKTRGQQVTLSCSPISGHRSVSWYQQTPGQGLQFLFEYFSETQRNKGNFPGRFSGRQFSNSRSEMNVSTLELGDSALYLCASSWTGSGSSNEQFFGPGTRLTVL.

The chain joins TRBV7-7 to TRBJ2-1; D could derive from TRBD1 or TRBD2 (5 bases each). V lost 5 bases, J lost 5 bases, and 10 bases lay in between. The CDR3 extends over 13 amino acids. Germline CDR1 and CDR2: SSHAT and FNYEAQ (reference sequence). The CDR3 here is CASSPGPDNEQFF. CDR3 DNA: TGTGCCAGCAGCCCGGGACCTGACAATGAGCAGTTCTTC.

This rearrangement joins TRBV6-5 to TRBJ2-1; the D call may be TRBD1 or TRBD2 (5 bases each). Germline assignment: CDR1 MNHEY and CDR2 SVGAGI. CDR3 length: 15 residues. V lost 7 bases, J lost 0 bases, and 13 bases lay in between. The CDR3 is CASTQGPSSYNEQFF. The CDR3, as DNA: TGTGCCAGCACTCAGGGACCGAGCTCCTACAATGAGCAGTTCTTC.

With regard to this clone: The junction and the germline gene differ at one end; a read error may be behind it. The gene calls are TRBV11-3 and TRBJ2-5; D remains unclear. This CDR3 is built from 12 residues. Germline V gene lookup returns CDR1 SGHNT and CDR2 YENEEA. Here the CDR3 DNA reads TGTGCCAGCAGCCGTATTGGGGATCCCAGCCACTTC. Protein: CASSRIGDPSHF.

The chain is built from TRBV7-2 and TRBJ2-7, with D possibly matching TRBD1 (6 bases). V shed 6 bases and J shed 3 bases, with 18 bases lying between them. The CDR3 is 15 amino acids. Germline assignment: CDR1 SGHTA and CDR2 FQGNSA. The CDR3 DNA sequence: TGTGCCAGCAGTCGATCCGTCCAGGGGAACTACGAGCAGTACTTC. Its translation: CASSRSVQGNYEQYF.

The chain links TRBV18 to TRBJ2-1, with 13 bases lining up with TRBD2. The CDR3 has 15 amino acids. V shed 0 bases and J 15 bases; nucleotides not matched to a gene: 8. Germline V gene data show CDR1 as KGHSH and CDR2 as LQKENI. CDR3 loop: CASSPPGTSGIYTFF. CDR3 bases: TGTGCCAGCTCACCACCCGGGACTAGCGGGATTTATACGTTCTTC.

The chain couples TRBV5-4 to TRBJ1-1; TRBD1 might be the D (5 bases). Trimming shortened V by 6 bases and J by 4 bases, and 16 bases separated the two germline ends. From germline, CDR1 is SGHNT and CDR2 YYREEE (reference sequence). This CDR3 region has 14 residues. DNA of the CDR3: TGTGCCAGCATCCAAAGAGCAGGGAGCACTGAAGCTTTCTTT. This codes for CASIQRAGSTEAFF.